The next 20 T cell receptor beta chains were all read from a single sample in a study of somatic reversion in DOCK8 deficiency. From approximately 0.095 ug genomic DNA, TRB libraries were made by one-step EuroClonality-NGS amplicon PCR. One entry per CDR3 protein results from TCRdb running MiXCR on the multiplex PCR reads. This sample has 4,000 to 4,500 distinct CDR3 sequences, with around 25% found just once. The sequenced sample was peripheral blood. Every receptor here comes from a human donor in good health.

This chain links TRBV7-9 with TRBJ2-1, with TRBD2 as a possible D gene (6 bases). Trimming took 5 bases from V and 7 from J, leaving 9 bases between them. Germline V lookup: CDR1 SEHNR, CDR2 FQNEAQ (reference sequence). The CDR3 totals 12 residues. CDR3 residues: CASSPGTNEQFF. The DNA for the CDR3 is TGTGCCAGCAGCCCCGGGACTAATGAGCAGTTCTTC.

By sample share, this clonotype is medium-sized. The genes are TRBV11-2 and TRBJ1-3, with D tentatively TRBD1 (5 bases). V shed 5 bases and J shed 2 bases, with 7 bases lying between them. The CDR3 loop spans 13 amino acids. Germline V gives CDR1 SGHAT, CDR2 FQNNGV. This CDR3 reads CASSPRAGNTIYF. The CDR3, as DNA: TGTGCCAGCAGCCCCAGGGCTGGAAACACCATATATTTT.

This clonotype is medium-sized by share. The CDR3 region has the DNA TGTGCCAGCAGTTTACAGGGAGCCGACAATCAGCCCCAGCATTTT. It is translated as CASSLQGADNQPQHF. The genes are TRBV28 and TRBJ1-5, with D perhaps matching TRBD1 (5 bases). V gave up 2 bases and J gave up 3 bases, with 11 bases separating them. The germline CDR1 and CDR2 sequences are MDHEN and SYDVKM. The length of the CDR3 is 15 residues.

The chain uses TRBV3-1 and TRBJ1-2; D not certain. Germline CDR1 LGHDT, CDR2 YNNKEL (reference sequence). The CDR3 length is 13 residues. V lost 3 bases, J lost 3 bases, and 8 bases lay in between. The CDR3 region is CASSQRADYGYTF. CDR3 DNA sequence: TGTGCCAGCAGCCAGAGGGCTGACTATGGCTACACCTTC. The full variable domain, in which reference TRBV3-1 and TRBJ1-2 provide the parts outside the CDR3, is DTAVSQTPKYLVTQMGNDKSIKCEQNLGHDTMYWYKQDSKKFLKIMFSYNNKELIINETVPNRFSPKSPDKAHLNLHINSLELGDSAVYFCASSQRADYGYTFGSGTRLTVV.

The chain is built from TRBV20-1 and TRBJ2-7, with 16 bases identical to TRBD2. Germline V gene lookup returns CDR1 DFQATT and CDR2 SNEGSKA (reference sequence). The CDR3 runs to 19 residues. Trimming removed 3 bases from V and 3 bases from J; junction bases left unmatched: 14. The CDR3 nucleotides read TGCAGTGCTAGCACAATACCGGGACTAGCGGGGGGGCAGTTCTACGAGCAGTACTTC. Amino acid sequence: CSASTIPGLAGGQFYEQYF.

By share of the sample, this clonotype is medium-sized (0.01 to 0.1%). The V call is TRBV19, the J call TRBJ1-3; D remains ambiguous. V was trimmed by 10 bases and J by 5 bases, leaving 12 bases between them. The CDR3 is made up of 12 amino acids. Germline V gene sequence: CDR1 LNHDA, CDR2 SQIVND (reference sequence). This CDR3 is CATKAPRNTIYF. Here the CDR3 DNA reads TGTGCCACAAAAGCCCCCCGAAACACCATATATTTT. The variable domain in full, completed from reference TRBV19 and TRBJ1-3, reads DGGITQSPKYLFRKEGQNVTLSCEQNLNHDAMYWYRQDPGQGLRLIYYSQIVNDFQKGDIAEGYSVSREKKESFPLTVTSAQKNPTAFYLCATKAPRNTIYFGEGSWLTVV.

In this sample, this clonotype is large. This chain uses TRBV5-6 with TRBJ1-4; D call uncertain. This CDR3 is built from 19 residues. Germline V gives CDR1 SGHDT, CDR2 YYEEEE. With 0 bases removed from V and 0 bases from J, the gap between germline ends came to 18 bases. The CDR3 DNA sequence: TGTGCCAGCAGCTTGGGACCGCCCGAGGCTATTGCAACTAATGAAAAACTGTTTTTT. It translates to CASSLGPPEAIATNEKLFF.

This clonotype showed up just a few times. The chain employs TRBV21-1 and TRBJ2-7; the DNA was not compared with TRBD2, the D call given in the table. TRBV21-1 represents a pseudogene. The CDR3 covers 14 residues. The CDR3 nucleotides read TGTGCCAGCAGCAAAGATAGAGGGATCTACGAGCAGTACTTC. Protein sequence: CASSKDRGIYEQYF.

The chain has TRBV24-1 and TRBJ2-3; perhaps TRBD2 as D (5 bases). Per the germline V gene, CDR1 is KGHDR and CDR2 is SFDVKD. Trimming stripped 6 bases from V and 3 bases from J, with 12 bases between. This CDR3 comprises 14 residues. CDR3 in DNA: TGTGCCACCAGTCCCAAGGGAGTAACAGATACGCAGTATTTT. Encoded protein: CATSPKGVTDTQYF.

This clonotype is categorized as medium-sized (0.01 to 0.1%). This chain joins TRBV12-3 or TRBV12-4 and TRBJ1-1; D gene uncertain. The germline V and J ends were trimmed by 3 bases and 1 base, with 9 bases remaining between them. The CDR3 totals 14 residues. In nucleotides, the CDR3 is TGTGCCAGCAGTTTGAGATATACGAACACTGAAGCTTTCTTT. The encoded protein is CASSLRYTNTEAFF.

CDR3 loop: CASSLVDSANEKLFF. The CDR3 nucleotides read TGTGCCAGCAGCTTAGTGGATTCGGCTAATGAAAAACTGTTTTTT. The chain has TRBV7-8 and TRBJ1-4; the D is unclear. The CDR3 loop spans 15 amino acids. Looked up from germline, CDR1 is SGHVS and CDR2 is FQNEAQ. V was pared by 1 base and J by 3 bases, with 9 bases between.

This clonotype was observed a few times. The gene calls are TRBV28 and TRBJ2-7; 7 positions agree with TRBD1. The ends lost 3 bases at V and 0 bases at J; junction bases unmatched: 5. This CDR3 is built from 15 residues. Germline V gene sequence: CDR1 MDHEN, CDR2 SYDVKM. In DNA, the CDR3 is TGTGCCAGCAGTTTCCCCGGGACAGACTCCTACGAGCAGTACTTC. Its protein product is CASSFPGTDSYEQYF.

The chain employs TRBV28 and TRBJ2-6; the D is unclear. Trimming removed 6 bases from V and 0 bases from J, with 12 bases in between. This CDR3 contains 16 residues. CDR1 and CDR2 (germline): MDHEN, SYDVKM. CDR3 loop: CASSRRRHSGANVLTF. The CDR3 DNA is TGTGCCAGCAGCCGAAGACGGCACTCTGGGGCCAACGTCCTGACTTTC.

This clonotype was seen more than once but under ten times. The rearrangement joins TRBV12-3 or TRBV12-4 to TRBJ1-2, with unresolved D. Trimming removed 6 bases from V and 8 bases from J, with 10 bases in between. The length of the CDR3 is 11 residues. This chain's CDR3 is CASSDRNGYTF. In DNA form, the CDR3 reads TGTGCCAGCAGCGATCGGAACGGCTACACCTTC.

This chain connects TRBV6-1 to TRBJ2-2; 10 nucleotides agree with TRBD1. The CDR3 has 17 amino acids. CDR1 and CDR2 (germline): MNHNS, SASEGT. Trimming at V came to 6 bases and at J to 6 bases, leaving 13 bases not matched to a gene. The CDR3 protein is CASSPSWTGGRSGELFF. Here the CDR3 DNA reads TGTGCCAGCAGCCCCTCTTGGACAGGGGGAAGATCCGGGGAGCTGTTTTTT.

Sample share makes this clonotype medium-sized. The chain carries TRBV4-1 and TRBJ1-2, with 7 bases aligning to TRBD1. Per the germline V gene, CDR1 is MGHRA and CDR2 is YSYEKL. With V trimmed by 3 bases and J by 6 bases, 4 bases remained unmatched. The CDR3 spans 13 residues. This CDR3 reads CASSQGTVHGYTF. CDR3 DNA sequence: TGCGCCAGCAGCCAGGGGACAGTTCATGGCTACACCTTC.

This clonotype was seen a handful of times. The chain has TRBV20-1 and TRBJ1-2; D may be TRBD1 (5 bases). The CDR3 has 14 residues. Germline CDR1 and CDR2: DFQATT and SNEGSKA (reference sequence). With 6 bases removed from V and 6 bases from J, the gap between germline ends came to 20 bases. The CDR3 bases are TGCAGTGCCCTACACCGAGGTCGGGGGGATGGCTACACCTTC. Translation gives CSALHRGRGDGYTF.

This chain connects TRBV11-2 to TRBJ1-1; D is possibly TRBD1 (5 bases). V was cut by 2 bases and J by 8 bases, with 18 bases left in between. The CDR3 spans 15 residues. Germline V gives CDR1 SGHAT, CDR2 FQNNGV. The chain's CDR3 is CASSLSLGGAGEAFF. Here the CDR3 DNA reads TGTGCCAGCAGCTTATCTCTTGGTGGGGCCGGCGAAGCTTTCTTT.

A note on this clonotype: A clone one base away is much larger, so this may be a read error. This chain connects TRBV20-1 to TRBJ1-1, with D unresolved. Per the germline V gene, CDR1 is DFQATT and CDR2 is SNEGSKA (reference sequence). The CDR3 length is 16 residues. Trimming removed 4 bases at V and 0 bases at J, with 18 bases between. CDR3 nucleotides: TGCAGTGCTATCCCTGACCGTCGGGGATTGAACACTGAAGCTTTCTTT. Protein product: CSAIPDRRGLNTEAFF.

This clonotype was picked up one time. The rearrangement uses TRBV27 and TRBJ2-7; 7 bases line up with TRBD1. The CDR3 has 15 residues. With 2 bases clipped from V and 0 bases from J, the junction kept 4 bases outside the gene matches. Germline V gene data show CDR1 as MNHEY and CDR2 as SMNVEV (reference sequence). The CDR3 loop is CASSLGTANSYEQYF. CDR3 nucleotide sequence: TGTGCCAGCAGTTTAGGGACAGCTAACTCCTACGAGCAGTACTTC.